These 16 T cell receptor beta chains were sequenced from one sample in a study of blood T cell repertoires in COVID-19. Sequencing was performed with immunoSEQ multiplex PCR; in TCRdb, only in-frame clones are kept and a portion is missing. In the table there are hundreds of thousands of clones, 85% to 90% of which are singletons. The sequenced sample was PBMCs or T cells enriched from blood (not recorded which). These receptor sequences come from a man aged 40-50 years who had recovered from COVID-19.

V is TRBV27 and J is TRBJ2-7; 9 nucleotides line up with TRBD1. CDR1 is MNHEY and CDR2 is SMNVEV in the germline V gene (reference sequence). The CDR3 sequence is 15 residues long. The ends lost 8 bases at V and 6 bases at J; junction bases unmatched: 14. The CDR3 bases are TGTGCCAGCCAAACCCGGGACAGGGTTCCTTCCGAGCAGTACTTC. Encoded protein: CASQTRDRVPSEQYF.

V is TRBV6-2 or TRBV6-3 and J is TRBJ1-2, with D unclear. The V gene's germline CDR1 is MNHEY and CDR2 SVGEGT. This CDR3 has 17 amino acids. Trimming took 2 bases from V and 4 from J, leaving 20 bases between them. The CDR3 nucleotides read TGTGCCAGCAGTTACGGTGGGGAGCCGCACCGGGGCTATGGCTACACCTTC. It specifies CASSYGGEPHRGYGYTF.

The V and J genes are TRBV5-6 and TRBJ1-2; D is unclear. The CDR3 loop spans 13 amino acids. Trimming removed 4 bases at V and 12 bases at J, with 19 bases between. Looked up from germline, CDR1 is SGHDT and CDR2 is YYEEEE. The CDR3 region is CASSPLFNVAHTF. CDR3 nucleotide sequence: TGTGCCAGCAGCCCCCTGTTCAACGTGGCACACACCTTC.

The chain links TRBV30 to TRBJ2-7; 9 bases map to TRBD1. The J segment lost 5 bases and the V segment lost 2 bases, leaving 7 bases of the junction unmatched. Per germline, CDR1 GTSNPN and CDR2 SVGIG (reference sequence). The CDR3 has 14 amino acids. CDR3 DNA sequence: TGTGCCTGGAGTAAGGGACAGGGTCGGAACGAGCAGTACTTC. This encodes CAWSKGQGRNEQYF.

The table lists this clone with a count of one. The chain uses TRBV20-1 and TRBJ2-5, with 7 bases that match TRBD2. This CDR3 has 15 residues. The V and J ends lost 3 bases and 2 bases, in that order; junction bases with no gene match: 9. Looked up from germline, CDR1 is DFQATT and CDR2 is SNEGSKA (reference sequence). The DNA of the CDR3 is TGCAGTGCTAGTAGAGTCCAGCGGGGACAAGAGACCCAGTACTTC. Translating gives CSASRVQRGQETQYF.

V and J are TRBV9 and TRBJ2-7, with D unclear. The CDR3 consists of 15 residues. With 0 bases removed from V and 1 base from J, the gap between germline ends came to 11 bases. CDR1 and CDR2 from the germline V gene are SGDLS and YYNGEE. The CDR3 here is CASSVADFPSYEQYF. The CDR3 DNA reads TGTGCCAGCAGCGTAGCCGACTTTCCTTCCTACGAGCAGTACTTC. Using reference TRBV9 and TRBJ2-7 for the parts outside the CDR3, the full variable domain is DSGVTQTPKHLITATGQRVTLRCSPRSGDLSVYWYQQSLDQGLQFLIQYYNGEERAKGNILERFSAQQFPDLHSELNLSSLELGDSALYFCASSVADFPSYEQYFGPGTRLTVT.

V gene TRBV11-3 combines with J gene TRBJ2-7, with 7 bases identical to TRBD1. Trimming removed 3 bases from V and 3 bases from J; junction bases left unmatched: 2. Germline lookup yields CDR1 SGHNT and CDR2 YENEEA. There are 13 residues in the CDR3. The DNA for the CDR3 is TGTGCCAGCAGCTTGGGACAGAACTACGAGCAGTACTTC. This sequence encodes CASSLGQNYEQYF.

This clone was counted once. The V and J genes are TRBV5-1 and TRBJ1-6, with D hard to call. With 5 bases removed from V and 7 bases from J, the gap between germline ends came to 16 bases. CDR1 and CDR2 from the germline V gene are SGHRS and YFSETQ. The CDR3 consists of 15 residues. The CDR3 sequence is CASRPGAGVNSPLHF. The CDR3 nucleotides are TGCGCCAGCAGACCTGGAGCGGGTGTCAATTCACCCCTCCACTTT. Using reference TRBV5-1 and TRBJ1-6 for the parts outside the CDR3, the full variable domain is KAGVTQTPRYLIKTRGQQVTLSCSPISGHRSVSWYQQTPGQGLQFLFEYFSETQRNKGNFPGRFSGRQFSNSRSEMNVSTLELGDSALYLCASRPGAGVNSPLHFGNGTRLTVT.

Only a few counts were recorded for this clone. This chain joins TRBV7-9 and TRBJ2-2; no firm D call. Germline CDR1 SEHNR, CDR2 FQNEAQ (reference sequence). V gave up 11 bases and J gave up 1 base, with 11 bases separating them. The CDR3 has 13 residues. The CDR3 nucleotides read TGTGCCGCCCAGGAATGGAACACCGGGGAGCTGTTTTTT. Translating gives CAAQEWNTGELFF.

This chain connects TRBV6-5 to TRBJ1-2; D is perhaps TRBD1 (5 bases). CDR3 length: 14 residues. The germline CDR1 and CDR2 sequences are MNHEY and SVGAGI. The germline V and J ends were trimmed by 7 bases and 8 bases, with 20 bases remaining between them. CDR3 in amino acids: CASKAGIRVWGYTF. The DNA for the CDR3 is TGTGCCAGCAAGGCCGGAATCAGGGTATGGGGCTACACCTTC.

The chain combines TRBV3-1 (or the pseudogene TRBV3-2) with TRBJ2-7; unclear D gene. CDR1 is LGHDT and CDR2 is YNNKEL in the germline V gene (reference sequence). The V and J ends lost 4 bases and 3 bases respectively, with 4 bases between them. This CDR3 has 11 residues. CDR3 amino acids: CASSLNYEQYF. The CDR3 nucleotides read TGTGCCAGCAGCCTCAACTACGAGCAGTACTTC.

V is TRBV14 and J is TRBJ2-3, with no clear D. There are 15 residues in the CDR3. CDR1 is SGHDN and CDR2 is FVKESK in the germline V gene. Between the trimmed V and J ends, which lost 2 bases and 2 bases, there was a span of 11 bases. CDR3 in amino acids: CASSQIATITDTQYF. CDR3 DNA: TGTGCCAGCAGCCAAATAGCTACGATCACAGATACGCAGTATTTT.

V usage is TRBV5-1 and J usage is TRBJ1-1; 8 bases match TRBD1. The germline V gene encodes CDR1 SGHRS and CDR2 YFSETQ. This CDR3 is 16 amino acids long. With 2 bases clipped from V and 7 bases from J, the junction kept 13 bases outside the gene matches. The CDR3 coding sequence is TGCGCCAGCAGCTTCTCAGGGGGCAGTTCTAGACTTGAAGCTTTCTTT. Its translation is CASSFSGGSSRLEAFF.

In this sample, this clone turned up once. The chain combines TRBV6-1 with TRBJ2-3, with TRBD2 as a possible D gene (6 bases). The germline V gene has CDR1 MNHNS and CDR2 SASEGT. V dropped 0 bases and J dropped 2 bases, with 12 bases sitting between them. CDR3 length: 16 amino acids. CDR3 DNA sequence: TGTGCCAGCAGTGAAGCTTACGGGGACTTCACAGATACGCAGTATTTT. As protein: CASSEAYGDFTDTQYF.

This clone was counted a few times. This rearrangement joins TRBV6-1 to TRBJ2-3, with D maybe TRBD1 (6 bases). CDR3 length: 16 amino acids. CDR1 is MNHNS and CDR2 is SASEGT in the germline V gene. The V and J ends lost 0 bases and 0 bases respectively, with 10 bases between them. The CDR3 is CASSEATGLSTDTQYF. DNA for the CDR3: TGTGCCAGCAGTGAAGCCACAGGGCTCAGCACAGATACGCAGTATTTT.

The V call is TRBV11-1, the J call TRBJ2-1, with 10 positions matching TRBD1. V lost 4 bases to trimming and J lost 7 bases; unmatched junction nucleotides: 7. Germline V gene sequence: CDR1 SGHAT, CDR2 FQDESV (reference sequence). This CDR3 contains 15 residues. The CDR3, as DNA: TGTGCCAGCAGCTCTCTCGGACAGGGGGAGAATGAGCAGTTCTTC. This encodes CASSSLGQGENEQFF.